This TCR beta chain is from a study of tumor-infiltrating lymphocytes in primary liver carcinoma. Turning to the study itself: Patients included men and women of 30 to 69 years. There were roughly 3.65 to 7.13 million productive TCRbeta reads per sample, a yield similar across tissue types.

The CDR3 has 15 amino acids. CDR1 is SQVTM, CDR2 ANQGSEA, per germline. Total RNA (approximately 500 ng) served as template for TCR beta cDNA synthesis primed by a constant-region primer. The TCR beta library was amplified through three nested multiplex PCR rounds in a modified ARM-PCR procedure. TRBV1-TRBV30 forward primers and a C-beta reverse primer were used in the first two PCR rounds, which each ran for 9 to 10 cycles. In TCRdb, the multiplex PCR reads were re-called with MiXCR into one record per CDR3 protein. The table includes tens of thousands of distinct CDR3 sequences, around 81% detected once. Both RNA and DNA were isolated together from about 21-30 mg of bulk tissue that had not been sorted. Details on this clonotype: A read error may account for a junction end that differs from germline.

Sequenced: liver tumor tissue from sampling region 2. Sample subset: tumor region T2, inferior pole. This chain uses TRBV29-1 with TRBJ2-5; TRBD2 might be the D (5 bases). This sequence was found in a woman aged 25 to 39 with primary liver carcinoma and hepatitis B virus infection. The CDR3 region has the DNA TGCAGCGTTGAAACCGGATGGGGAGTGAGGGAGACGCAGTACTTT. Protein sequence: CSVETGWGVRETQYF.